This T cell receptor (beta chain) was recovered during a study of shared clonotypes between healthy human individuals (dated by TCRdb to 2019 to 2021). Study-level background: Three men and a couple of women, aged 18 to 49 years, made up the cohort. The study deeply sequenced blood TCR repertoires of five healthy adults to estimate repertoire size and the extent of clonotype sharing between individuals. Libraries were prepared and TCR repertoires were sequenced by different laboratories using diverse techniques, in order to increase sequencing depth and limit assay-specific biases. Between about 0.8 and 9.5 billion PBMCs per donor were obtained by leukapheresis. Study-wide findings and limitations: Sampling was restricted to blood, and TCR repertoires in tissue are likely to differ from TCR repertoires in blood. Pairwise subsampling led to the expectation that sequencing depth would affect the degree of clonotype sharing among donors. Because the study included a small number of donors, the genetic and exposure-history diversity represented was limited.

Healthy HIV-negative adults with no recently reported acute infections or vaccinations were included as donors. Only Caucasian adults living in Nashville, Tennessee, USA were represented among the donors. In the unsorted samples, roughly 90 million PBMCs were counted, and genomic DNA was extracted using the QIAamp DNA Blood Mini kit. Blood was obtained by leukapheresis, after which PBMCs were separated by Ficoll-Histopaque density gradient centrifugation and cryopreserved in liquid nitrogen vapor phase. The germline V gene yields MDHEN for CDR1 and SYDVKM for CDR2. Cut back by 4 bases and 0 bases, the V and J ends lie 12 bases apart. Measured from the cysteine to the phenylalanine, the CDR3 is 15 residues long. The kept DNA is CDR3 alone, 45 bases in frame from the first base. In regard to this clone: This receptor's antigen is unknown. Per-nucleotide qualities are absent, and no much larger clonotype sits a single base away.

Using the deep immunoSEQ assay, TCR CDR3 regions were amplified from genomic DNA by multiplex PCR. Extracted genomic DNA from each cell subset was distributed evenly across all wells of several immunoSEQ 96-well plates, and each plate was treated as a replicate. For unsorted PBMC, around 300 ng genomic DNA, equal to 32,000 or so T cell genomes, was loaded into each replicate PCR. Genomic DNA from unsorted PBMC was sequenced over ten immunoSEQ deep assay plates. Purified libraries were measured with a Qubit 3.0 fluorometer, size-checked on a Bioanalyzer 2100, and measured again with the KAPA Library Quantification kit. Every immunoSEQ 96-well plate was sequenced on a dedicated single-read 150-cycle Illumina NextSeq 550 flow cell. The study's processing was this. Because only junctional sequences without quality scores were contained in the immunoSEQ output, filtering matching that applied to full-length reads could not be performed. To assign V/J genes and CDR3, sequences were annotated against IMGT germline references using PyIR, a Python wrapper for IgBLAST v1.9. Reads with weak V/J assignments (E-value above 1e-6), missing CDR3, stop codons, out-of-frame junctions, or ambiguous translated residues were removed. V3J clonotypes were defined by identical inferred V gene, J gene, and CDR3 amino acid sequence. Percentage overlap between repertoires was computed as shared unique clonotypes divided by the size of the smaller repertoire. RTK rarefaction, the Chao1 estimator, and Recon v2.1 estimates of unobserved clonotypes were used to assess repertoire richness. Sourced from immuneACCESS, this table was stored by TCRdb with only in-frame sequences that have V and J called. A share of the clones is absent; for the studies checked, an unresolved V gene accounts for under half, and the remainder has no known explanation. That table is the source of V, J and clone size, and D and trimming were worked out from the DNA. This sample lists about 470,000 clones; around 79% were detected once. The ten top clones hold over 10% of the sample.

The sequenced sample consisted of PBMCs. The clonotype originates from a woman aged 40-49 years in good health. Some clones in this sample may be carry-over from other donors' samples. The chain employs TRBV28 and TRBJ1-1, with an unclear D gene assignment. The CDR3 protein is CASSSLDRMNTEAFF. The DNA sequence reads TGTGCCAGCAGTTCCCTGGACCGTATGAACACTGAAGCTTTCTTT.